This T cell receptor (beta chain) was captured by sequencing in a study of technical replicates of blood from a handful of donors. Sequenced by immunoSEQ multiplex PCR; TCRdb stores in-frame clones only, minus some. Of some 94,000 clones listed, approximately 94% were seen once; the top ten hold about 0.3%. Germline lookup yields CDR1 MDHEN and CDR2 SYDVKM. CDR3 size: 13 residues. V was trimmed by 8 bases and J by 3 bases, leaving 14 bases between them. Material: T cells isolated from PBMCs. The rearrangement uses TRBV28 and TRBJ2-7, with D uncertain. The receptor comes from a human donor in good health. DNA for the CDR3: TGTGCCAGCCGGAGCTTAATTCACTACGAGCAGTACTTC. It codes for CASRSLIHYEQYF.